This note documents a single T cell receptor (beta chain) sequence. This clonotype has ten or more counts. Its binding antigen is unknown. Per-nucleotide qualities are absent, and no much larger clonotype sits a single base away. The TCR beta CDR3 regions were amplified from RNA transcripts. The first round of RT-PCR for the TCR CDR3 was performed with the HTBI primer set and the Qiagen OneStep RT-PCR kit. The libraries were constructed in a second round of multiplex PCR and then size-selected and purified. Paired-end sequencing of the libraries was performed with 100 bp reads on an Illumina HiSeq2000. For the original study's pipeline: SOAPnuke was used to process the raw data, with reads discarded if the reads contained adapters or uncalled bases, had a mean Phred below 15, or lacked an exact constant-primer or identifier match. High-quality paired reads were merged using COPE v1.2.5, and each unique nucleotide sequence was defined as a clonotype. Clonotypes were aligned to IMGT TRBV, TRBD and TRBJ reference segments using MiTCR v1.1. The analysis was restricted to V-J combinations with a frequency above 0.0001, which together covered 99% to 99.2% of the repertoires. The TCS score was defined as F50 (clonal expansion) divided by E x V (chaos), with BLOSUM62-based TCRdist calculated between CDR3 peptides within each V-J. Welch's t-statistics and random forest reduced 500 to 550 V-J features to 10 to 15, which were used in a naive Bayes classifier (R e1071). The raw public data were reprocessed by TCRdb itself: fastp quality trimming at Q25, MiXCR clonotype calling, in-frame beta chains only. Merged by CDR3 protein, the rows form single entries marked with the most common genes and DNA. The V and J calls were not made by the authors but by TCRdb's processing. This sample has nearly 600,000 distinct CDR3 sequences in its table, and more than 11% of those were observed once. Roughly 5.5% of the sample lies in the top ten.

Hyperthyroidism patients were aged 18 to 65 years and newly diagnosed, with disease duration of less than 2 months. Exclusion was applied to patients with uncontrolled infections, other autoimmune diseases, pregnancy or lactation. Diagnoses were based on clinical symptoms, serum thyroxine and TRAb, thyroid ultrasound and orbital computed tomography. Blood from progressor patients was drawn when they were first diagnosed with hyperthyroidism, before any ophthalmopathy symptoms appeared. Ficoll-Paque density gradient centrifugation was used to isolate PBMCs from approximately 10 ml of fresh peripheral blood. Progressor patients were first diagnosed with Graves' hyperthyroidism and then developed ophthalmopathy during follow-up. Total RNA was extracted with Trizol reagent, and quality was checked on an Agilent 2100 Bioanalyzer. These data are taken from a study of T cells in Graves' hyperthyroidism and ophthalmopathy (dated by TCRdb to about 2019). With respect to the entire study: Peripheral blood was sampled at the time of initial diagnosis, prior to any treatment. To identify distinguishing TCR V-J signatures, a discovery cohort of about 95 patients was used, comprising approximately 40 with Graves' ophthalmopathy and around 60 with stable Graves' hyperthyroidism. Prospective prediction of ophthalmopathy was tested in an independent validation cohort of under 20 hyperthyroidism patients and around 16 patients who later progressed to ophthalmopathy. The approximately 90 discovery patients were divided at random into training and test sets in a 7:3 ratio. Thyroid tissue and blood T-cell repertoires from about six Graves' hyperthyroidism patients were also compared in the study. Following sampling, methimazole starting at 30 mg daily was given to hyperthyroidism patients, and high-dose intravenous methylprednisolone was given to ophthalmopathy patients. The paper reports TCR Vbeta CDR3 sequencing of approximately 140 peripheral blood samples: under 45 ophthalmopathy, under 80 hyperthyroidism and some 17 progressor patients.

What the study reported, not specific to this receptor: Most expanded thyroid clonotypes (frequency above 0.001) were also detected in blood, suggesting blood repertoires may reflect thyroid immune responses. In validation, the model predicted progression to ophthalmopathy with 65% to 71% sensitivity and over 72% specificity, a median of about 6 months before onset. Sample size was not statistically predetermined, and blinding of investigators to group allocation was not performed. In cross-validation, a model built on a 13 V-J signature told ophthalmopathy apart from stable hyperthyroidism with less than 90% sensitivity and around 83% specificity, and in testing the same model reached 80%/75%.

Germline trimming amounts to 5 bases on V and 5 bases on J, with 9 as the count of junction bases outside the gene matches. The cysteine opens and the phenylalanine closes a CDR3 of 15 amino acids. The only DNA kept is the CDR3, 45 bases in frame from the first base. Via the germline V gene (reference sequence), CDR1 is GTSNPN and CDR2 SVGIG. The TCR originated in a woman in her thirties with Graves' hyperthyroidism that later progressed to Graves' ophthalmopathy. The chain is assembled from TRBV30 and TRBJ2-2, with TRBD2 identical over 9 junction bases. The sequenced material came from blood. The CDR3: CAWRLSGRKTGELFF. The sequenced DNA: TGTGCCTGGCGCCTTAGCGGGAGAAAAACCGGGGAGCTGTTTTTT.